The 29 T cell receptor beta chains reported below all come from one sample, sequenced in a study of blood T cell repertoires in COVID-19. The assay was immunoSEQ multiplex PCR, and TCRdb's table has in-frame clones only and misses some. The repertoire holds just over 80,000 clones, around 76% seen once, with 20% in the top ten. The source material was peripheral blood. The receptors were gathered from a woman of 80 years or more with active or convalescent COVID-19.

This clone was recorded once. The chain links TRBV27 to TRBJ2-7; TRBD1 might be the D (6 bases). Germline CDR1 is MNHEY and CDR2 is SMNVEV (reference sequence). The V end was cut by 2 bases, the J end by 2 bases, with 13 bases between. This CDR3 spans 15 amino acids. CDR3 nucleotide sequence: TGTGCCAGCAGTTTAATCCAGGACAGACCCTACGAGCAGTACTTC. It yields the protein CASSLIQDRPYEQYF.

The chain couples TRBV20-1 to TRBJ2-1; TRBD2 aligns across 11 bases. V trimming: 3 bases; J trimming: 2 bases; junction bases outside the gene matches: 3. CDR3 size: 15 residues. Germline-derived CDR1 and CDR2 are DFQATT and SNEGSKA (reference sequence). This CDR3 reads CSASKLAGAYNEQFF. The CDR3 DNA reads TGCAGTGCTAGTAAACTAGCGGGGGCCTACAATGAGCAGTTCTTC.

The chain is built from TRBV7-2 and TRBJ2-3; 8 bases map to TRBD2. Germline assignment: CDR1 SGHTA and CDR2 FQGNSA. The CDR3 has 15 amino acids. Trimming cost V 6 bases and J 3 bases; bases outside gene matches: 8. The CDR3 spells CASRAGGGATDTQYF. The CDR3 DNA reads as TGTGCCAGCAGGGCCGGGGGGGGTGCTACAGATACGCAGTATTTT.

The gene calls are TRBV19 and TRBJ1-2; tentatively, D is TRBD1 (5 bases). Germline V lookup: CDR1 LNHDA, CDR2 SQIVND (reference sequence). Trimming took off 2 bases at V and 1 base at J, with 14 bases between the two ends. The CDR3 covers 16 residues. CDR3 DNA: TGTGCCAGTAGTATAAGGGTCGACGGGGGTAACTATGGCTACACCTTC. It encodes CASSIRVDGGNYGYTF. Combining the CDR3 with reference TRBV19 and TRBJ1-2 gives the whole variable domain DGGITQSPKYLFRKEGQNVTLSCEQNLNHDAMYWYRQDPGQGLRLIYYSQIVNDFQKGDIAEGYSVSREKKESFPLTVTSAQKNPTAFYLCASSIRVDGGNYGYTFGSGTRLTVV.

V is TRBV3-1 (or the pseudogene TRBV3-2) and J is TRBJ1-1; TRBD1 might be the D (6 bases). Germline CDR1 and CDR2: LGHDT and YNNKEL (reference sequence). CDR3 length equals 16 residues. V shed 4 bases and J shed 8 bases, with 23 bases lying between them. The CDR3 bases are TGTGCCAGCAGCCTTAATTACAGGGCCAGCTCTCGGGAAGCTTTCTTT. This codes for CASSLNYRASSREAFF.

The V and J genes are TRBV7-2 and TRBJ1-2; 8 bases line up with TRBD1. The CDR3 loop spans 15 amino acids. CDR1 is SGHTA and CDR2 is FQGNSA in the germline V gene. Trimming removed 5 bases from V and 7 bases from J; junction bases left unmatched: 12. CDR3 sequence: CASSRMGQGARGYTF. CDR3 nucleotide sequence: TGTGCCAGCAGCCGCATGGGGCAGGGGGCTCGTGGCTACACCTTC.

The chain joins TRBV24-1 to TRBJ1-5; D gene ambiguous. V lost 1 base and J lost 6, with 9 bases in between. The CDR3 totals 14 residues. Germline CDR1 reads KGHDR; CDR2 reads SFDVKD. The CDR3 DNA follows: TGTGCCACCAGTGATTTCGGGATCGGTCAGCCCCAGCATTTT. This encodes CATSDFGIGQPQHF.

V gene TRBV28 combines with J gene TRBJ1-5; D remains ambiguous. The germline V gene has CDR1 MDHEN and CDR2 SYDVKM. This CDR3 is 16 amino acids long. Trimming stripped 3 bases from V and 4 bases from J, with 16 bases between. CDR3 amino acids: CASSFLGEGTNQPQHF. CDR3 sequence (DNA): TGTGCCAGCAGTTTCTTGGGCGAGGGCACGAATCAGCCCCAGCATTTT.

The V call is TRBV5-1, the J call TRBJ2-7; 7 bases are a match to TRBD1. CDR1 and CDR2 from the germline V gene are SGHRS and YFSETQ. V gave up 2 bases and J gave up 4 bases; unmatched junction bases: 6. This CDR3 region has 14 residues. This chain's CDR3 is CASSFAQGVYEQYF. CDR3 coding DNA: TGCGCCAGCAGCTTTGCCCAGGGGGTTTACGAGCAGTACTTC.

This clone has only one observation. For the CDR3, the DNA is TGTGCCAGCAGCTTCCTCCGGGACAAAGCTTTCTTT. This encodes CASSFLRDKAFF. V usage is TRBV5-8 and J usage is TRBJ1-1, with D maybe TRBD1 (6 bases). CDR1 is SGHTS, CDR2 YDEGEE, per germline. V lost 2 bases and J 9 bases, leaving 11 bases between the germline ends. The CDR3 length is 12 residues. Complete variable domain (other parts from reference TRBV5-8 and TRBJ1-1): EAGVTQSPTHLIKTRGQQATLRCSPISGHTSVYWYQQALGLGLQFLLWYDEGEERNRGNFPPRFSGRQFPNYSSELNVNALELEDSALYLCASSFLRDKAFFGQGTRLTVV.

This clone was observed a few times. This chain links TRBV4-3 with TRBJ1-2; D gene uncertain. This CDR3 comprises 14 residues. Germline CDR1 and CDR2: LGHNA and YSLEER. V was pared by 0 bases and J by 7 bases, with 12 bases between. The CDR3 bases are TGCGCCAGCAGCCAAGACCGGGGTTTGGGTGGCTACACCTTC. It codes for CASSQDRGLGGYTF.

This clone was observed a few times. The CDR3 nucleotides read TGTGCCCGGCGGGACAGATCCTATGGCTACACCTTC. Translated, it gives CARRDRSYGYTF. This rearrangement joins TRBV30 to TRBJ1-2; 7 bases agree with TRBD1. The CDR3 covers 12 residues. The J segment lost 4 bases and the V segment lost 8 bases, leaving 7 bases of the junction unmatched. Germline V gene data show CDR1 as GTSNPN and CDR2 as SVGIG (reference sequence).

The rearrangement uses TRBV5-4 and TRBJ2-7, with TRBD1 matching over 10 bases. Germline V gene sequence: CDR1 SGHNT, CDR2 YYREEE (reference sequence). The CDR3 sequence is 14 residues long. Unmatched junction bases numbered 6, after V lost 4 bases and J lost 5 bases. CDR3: CASSLDRGRDEQYF. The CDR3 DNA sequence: TGTGCCAGCAGCCTTGACAGGGGGCGCGACGAGCAGTACTTC.

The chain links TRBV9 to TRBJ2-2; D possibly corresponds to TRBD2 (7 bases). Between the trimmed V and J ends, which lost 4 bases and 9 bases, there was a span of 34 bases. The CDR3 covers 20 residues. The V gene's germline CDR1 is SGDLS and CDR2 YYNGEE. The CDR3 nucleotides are TGTGCCAGCAGCCCTTCCTGGGGGGGAAGACAGGTCGTTCTGACCAGGGAGCTGTTTTTT. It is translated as CASSPSWGGRQVVLTRELFF.

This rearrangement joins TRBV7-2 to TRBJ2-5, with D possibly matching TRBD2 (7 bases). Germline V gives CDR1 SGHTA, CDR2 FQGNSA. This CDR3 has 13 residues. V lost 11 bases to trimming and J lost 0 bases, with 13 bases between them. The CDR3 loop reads CALWGGHQETQYF. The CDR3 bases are TGTGCCCTATGGGGGGGGCACCAAGAGACCCAGTACTTC.

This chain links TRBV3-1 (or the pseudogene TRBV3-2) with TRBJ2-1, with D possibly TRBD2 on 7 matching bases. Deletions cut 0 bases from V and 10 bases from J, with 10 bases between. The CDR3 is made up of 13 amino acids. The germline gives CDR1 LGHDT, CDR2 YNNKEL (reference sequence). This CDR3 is CASSQDRGGEQFF. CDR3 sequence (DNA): TGTGCCAGCAGCCAAGATAGGGGGGGGGAGCAGTTCTTC.

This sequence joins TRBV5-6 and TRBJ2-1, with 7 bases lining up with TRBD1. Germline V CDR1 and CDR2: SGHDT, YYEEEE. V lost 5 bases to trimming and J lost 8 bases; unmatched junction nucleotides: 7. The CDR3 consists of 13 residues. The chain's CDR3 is CASRQTGQDEQFF. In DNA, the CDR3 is TGTGCCAGCAGGCAGACAGGGCAGGATGAGCAGTTCTTC.

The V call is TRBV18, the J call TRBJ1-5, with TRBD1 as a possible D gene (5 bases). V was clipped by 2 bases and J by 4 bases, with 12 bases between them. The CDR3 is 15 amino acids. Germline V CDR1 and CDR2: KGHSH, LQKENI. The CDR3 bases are TGTGCCAGCTCACCAGACCCCCAGGGAAATCAGCCCCAGCATTTT. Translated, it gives CASSPDPQGNQPQHF.

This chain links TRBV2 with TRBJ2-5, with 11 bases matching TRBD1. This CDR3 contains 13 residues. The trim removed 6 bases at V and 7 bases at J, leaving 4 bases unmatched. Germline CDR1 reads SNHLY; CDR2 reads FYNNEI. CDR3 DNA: TGTGCCAGCAGCCAGGGGACAGGGGGGACCCAGTACTTC. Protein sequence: CASSQGTGGTQYF. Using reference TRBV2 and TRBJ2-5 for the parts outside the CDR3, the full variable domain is EPEVTQTPSHQVTQMGQEVILRCVPISNHLYFYWYRQILGQKVEFLVSFYNNEISEKSEIFDDQFSVERPDGSNFTLKIRSTKLEDSAMYFCASSQGTGGTQYFGPGTRLLVL.

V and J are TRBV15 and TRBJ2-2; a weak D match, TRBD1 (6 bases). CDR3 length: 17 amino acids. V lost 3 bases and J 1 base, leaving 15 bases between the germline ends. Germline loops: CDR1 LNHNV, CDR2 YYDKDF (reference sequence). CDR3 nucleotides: TGTGCCACCAGCAGGCCTTATAGGGGACAGAACACCGGGGAGCTGTTTTTT. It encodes CATSRPYRGQNTGELFF.

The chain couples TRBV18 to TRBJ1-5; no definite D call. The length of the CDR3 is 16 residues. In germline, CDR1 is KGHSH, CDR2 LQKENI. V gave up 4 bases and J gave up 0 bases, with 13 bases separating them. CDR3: CASSQLPGNSNQPQHF. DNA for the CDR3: TGTGCCAGCTCACAGCTTCCGGGTAATAGCAATCAGCCCCAGCATTTT.

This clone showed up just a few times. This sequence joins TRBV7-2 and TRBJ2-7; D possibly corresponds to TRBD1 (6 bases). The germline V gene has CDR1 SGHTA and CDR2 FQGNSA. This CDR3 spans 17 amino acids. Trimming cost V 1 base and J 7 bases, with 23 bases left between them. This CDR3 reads CASSLGGVVSGAREQYF. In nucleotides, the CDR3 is TGTGCCAGCAGCTTAGGTGGGGTTGTGTCAGGGGCTCGGGAGCAGTACTTC.

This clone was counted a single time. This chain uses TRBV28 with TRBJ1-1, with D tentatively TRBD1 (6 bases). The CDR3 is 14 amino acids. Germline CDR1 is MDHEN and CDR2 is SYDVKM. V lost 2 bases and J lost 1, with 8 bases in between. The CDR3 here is CASSLRQENTEAFF. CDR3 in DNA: TGTGCCAGCAGTTTAAGACAGGAGAACACTGAAGCTTTCTTT.

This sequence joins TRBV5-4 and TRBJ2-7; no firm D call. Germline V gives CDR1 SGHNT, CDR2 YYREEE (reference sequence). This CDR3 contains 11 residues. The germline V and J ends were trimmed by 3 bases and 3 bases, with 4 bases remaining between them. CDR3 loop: CASSSHYEQYF. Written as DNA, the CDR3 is TGTGCCAGCAGCTCCCACTACGAGCAGTACTTC.

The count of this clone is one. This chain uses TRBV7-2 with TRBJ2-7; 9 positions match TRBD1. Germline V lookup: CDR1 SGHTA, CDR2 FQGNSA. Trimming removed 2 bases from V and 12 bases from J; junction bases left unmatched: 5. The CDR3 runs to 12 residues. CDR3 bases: TGTGCCAGCAGCTTAAGGACAGGGGTACGGTACTTC. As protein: CASSLRTGVRYF.

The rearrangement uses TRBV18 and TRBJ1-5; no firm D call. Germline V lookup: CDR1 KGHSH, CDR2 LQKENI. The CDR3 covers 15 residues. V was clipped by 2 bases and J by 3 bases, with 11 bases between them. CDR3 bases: TGTGCCAGCTCACCAGGGAGTTTATCCAATCAGCCCCAGCATTTT. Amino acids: CASSPGSLSNQPQHF.

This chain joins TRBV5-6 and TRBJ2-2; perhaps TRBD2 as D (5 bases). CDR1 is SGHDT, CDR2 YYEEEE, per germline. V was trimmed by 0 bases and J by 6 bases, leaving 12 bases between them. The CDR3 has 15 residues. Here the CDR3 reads CASSLVVRTAGELFF. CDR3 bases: TGTGCCAGCAGCTTGGTGGTCAGGACTGCCGGGGAGCTGTTTTTT.

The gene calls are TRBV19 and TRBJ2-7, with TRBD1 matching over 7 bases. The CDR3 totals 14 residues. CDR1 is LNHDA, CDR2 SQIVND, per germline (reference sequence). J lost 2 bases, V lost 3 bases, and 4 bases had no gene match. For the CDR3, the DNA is TGTGCCAGTAGTATGAGAACAGGGGCCTACGAGCAGTACTTC. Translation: CASSMRTGAYEQYF.

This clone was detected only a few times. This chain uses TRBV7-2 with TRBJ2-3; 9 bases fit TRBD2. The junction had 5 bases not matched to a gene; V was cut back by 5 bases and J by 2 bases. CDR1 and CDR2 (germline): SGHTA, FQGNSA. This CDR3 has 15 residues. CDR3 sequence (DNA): TGTGCCAGCAGCGCGACTAGCGGTTCCACAGATACGCAGTATTTT. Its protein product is CASSATSGSTDTQYF.